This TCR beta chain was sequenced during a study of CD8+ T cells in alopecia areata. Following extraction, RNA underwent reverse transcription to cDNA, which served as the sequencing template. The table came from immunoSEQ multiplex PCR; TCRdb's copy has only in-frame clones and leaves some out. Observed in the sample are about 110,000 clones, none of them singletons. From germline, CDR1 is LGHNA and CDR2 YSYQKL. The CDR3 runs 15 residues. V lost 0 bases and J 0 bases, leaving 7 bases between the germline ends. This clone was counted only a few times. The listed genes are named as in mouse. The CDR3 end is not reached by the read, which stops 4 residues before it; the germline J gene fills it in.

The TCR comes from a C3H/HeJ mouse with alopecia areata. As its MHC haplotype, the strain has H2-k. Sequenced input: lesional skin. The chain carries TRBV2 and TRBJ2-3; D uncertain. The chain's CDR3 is CASSQDWSSAETLYF. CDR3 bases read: TGTGCCAGCAGCCAAGATTGGTCTAGTGCAGAA.